One sample yielded the 6 T cell receptor beta chains listed below, sequenced in a study of cytomegalovirus exposure and HLA in healthy donors. PCR amplification relied on 60 Vbeta primers (plus 13 Jbeta primers). Here immunoSEQ multiplex PCR was the method, and the copy in TCRdb shows in-frame clones only, minus some. The table has some 130,000 clones, approximately 80% seen once. The sample taken for sequencing was PBMCs. These receptors were taken from a male donor in good health and CMV-seropositive.

V gene TRBV5-5 combines with J gene TRBJ2-7; 10 bases match TRBD2. Germline CDR1 is SGHKS and CDR2 is YYEKEE (reference sequence). The CDR3 extends over 14 amino acids. With V trimmed by 4 bases and J by 2 bases, 3 bases remained unmatched. CDR3 DNA: TGTGCCAGCAGCATGACTAGCGGGCCCTACGAGCAGTACTTC. It translates to CASSMTSGPYEQYF. Full variable domain (missing parts from reference TRBV5-5 and TRBJ2-7): DAGVTQSPTHLIKTRGQQVTLRCSPISGHKSVSWYQQVLGQGPQFIFQYYEKEERGRGNFPDRFSARQFPNYSSELNVNALLLGDSALYLCASSMTSGPYEQYFGPGTRLTVT.

V and J are TRBV6-5 and TRBJ1-2; D gene uncertain. The CDR3 is 13 residues long. CDR1 is MNHEY and CDR2 is SVGAGI in the germline V gene. V lost 2 bases to trimming and J lost 6 bases, with 10 bases between them. CDR3 nucleotides: TGTGCCAGCAGTTACGGCTCCCTGGATGGCTACACCTTC. This sequence encodes CASSYGSLDGYTF.

The V gene is TRBV5-1, the J gene TRBJ2-1, with 10 nucleotides matching TRBD1. Germline V gene data show CDR1 as SGHRS and CDR2 as YFSETQ. The V segment lost 5 bases and the J segment 6 bases; nucleotides outside the gene matches: 5. This CDR3 spans 14 amino acids. CDR3 DNA sequence: TGCGCCAGCAGGGGGACAGGGGAGATCAATGAGCAGTTCTTC. It yields the protein CASRGTGEINEQFF.

The J gene is TRBJ2-7, the V gene TRBV9; 7 bases match TRBD1. This CDR3 has 16 residues. CDR1 is SGDLS, CDR2 YYNGEE, per germline. Trimming at V came to 4 bases and at J to 0 bases, leaving 10 bases not matched to a gene. The CDR3: CASSPWTGEGSYEQYF. The CDR3 DNA reads TGTGCCAGCAGCCCGTGGACAGGCGAAGGCTCCTACGAGCAGTACTTC.

The chain couples TRBV18 to TRBJ1-1, with D perhaps matching TRBD1 (5 bases). Per the germline V gene, CDR1 is KGHSH and CDR2 is LQKENI. The CDR3 contains 13 residues. V lost 2 bases and J 6 bases, leaving 10 bases between the germline ends. Written as DNA, the CDR3 is TGTGCCAGCTCACCATCCTGGGGCGCTGAAGCTTTCTTT. Its protein product is CASSPSWGAEAFF.

This clone was picked up one time. This chain uses TRBV7-7 with TRBJ2-5, with TRBD1 matching over 8 bases. The V gene end was trimmed by 5 bases and the J gene end by 2 bases; junction bases not matched to a gene: 4. The CDR3 runs to 14 residues. Germline CDR1 is SSHAT and CDR2 is FNYEAQ (reference sequence). The CDR3 here is CASSPGTGQETQYF. For the CDR3, the DNA is TGTGCCAGCAGCCCCGGGACAGGTCAAGAGACCCAGTACTTC.